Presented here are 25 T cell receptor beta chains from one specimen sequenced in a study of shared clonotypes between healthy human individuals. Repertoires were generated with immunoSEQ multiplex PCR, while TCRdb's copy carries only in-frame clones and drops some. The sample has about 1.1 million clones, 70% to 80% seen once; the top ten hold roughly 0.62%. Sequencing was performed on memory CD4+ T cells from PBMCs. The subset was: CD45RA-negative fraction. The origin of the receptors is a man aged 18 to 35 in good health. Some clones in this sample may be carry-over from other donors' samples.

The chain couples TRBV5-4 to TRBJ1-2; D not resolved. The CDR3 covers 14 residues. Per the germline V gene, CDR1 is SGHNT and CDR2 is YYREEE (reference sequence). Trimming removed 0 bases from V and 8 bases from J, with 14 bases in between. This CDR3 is CASSLERPTGGYTF. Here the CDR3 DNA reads TGTGCCAGCAGCTTGGAGCGGCCCACGGGGGGCTACACCTTC.

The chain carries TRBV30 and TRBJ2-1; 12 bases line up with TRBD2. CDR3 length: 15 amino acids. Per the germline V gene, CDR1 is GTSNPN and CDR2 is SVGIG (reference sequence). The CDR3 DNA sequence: TGTGCTCTATTCCGGACTAGCGGGGTCTACAATGAGCAGTTCTTC. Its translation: CALFRTSGVYNEQFF.

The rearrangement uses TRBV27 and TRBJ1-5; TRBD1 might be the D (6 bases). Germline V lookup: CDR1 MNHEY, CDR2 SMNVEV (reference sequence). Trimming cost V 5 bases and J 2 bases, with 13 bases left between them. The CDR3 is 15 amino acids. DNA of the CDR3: TGTGCCAGCAGTCTCGCGGGGGGCGGCAATCAGCCCCAGCATTTT. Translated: CASSLAGGGNQPQHF.

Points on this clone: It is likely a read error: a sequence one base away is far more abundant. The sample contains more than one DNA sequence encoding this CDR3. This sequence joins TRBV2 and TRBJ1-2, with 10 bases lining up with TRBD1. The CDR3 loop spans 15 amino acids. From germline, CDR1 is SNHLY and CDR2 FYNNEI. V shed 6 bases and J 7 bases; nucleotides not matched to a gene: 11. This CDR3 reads CASRGQGRNAGGYTF. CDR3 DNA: TGTGCCAGCAGGGGACAGGGGCGGAATGCCGGTGGCTACACCTTC.

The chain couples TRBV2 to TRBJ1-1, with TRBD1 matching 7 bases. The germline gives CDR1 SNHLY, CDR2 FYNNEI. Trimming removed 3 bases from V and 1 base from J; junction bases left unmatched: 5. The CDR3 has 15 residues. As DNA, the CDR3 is TGTGCCAGCAGTGAGAGGGCAGGGGGGAACACTGAAGCTTTCTTT. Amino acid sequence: CASSERAGGNTEAFF.

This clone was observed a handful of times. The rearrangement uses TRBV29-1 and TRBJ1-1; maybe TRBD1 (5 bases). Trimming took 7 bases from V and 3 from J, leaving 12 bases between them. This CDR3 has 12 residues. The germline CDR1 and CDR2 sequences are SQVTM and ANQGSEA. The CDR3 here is CSAWDGDTEAFF. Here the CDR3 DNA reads TGCAGCGCTTGGGACGGGGACACTGAAGCTTTCTTT.

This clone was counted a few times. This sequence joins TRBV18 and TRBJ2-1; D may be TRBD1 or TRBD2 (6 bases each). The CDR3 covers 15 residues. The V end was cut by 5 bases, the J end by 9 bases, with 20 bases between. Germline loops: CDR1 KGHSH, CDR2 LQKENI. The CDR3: CASSFDRTRGAEQFF. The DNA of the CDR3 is TGTGCCAGCTCATTTGACAGGACGAGGGGGGCTGAGCAGTTCTTC.

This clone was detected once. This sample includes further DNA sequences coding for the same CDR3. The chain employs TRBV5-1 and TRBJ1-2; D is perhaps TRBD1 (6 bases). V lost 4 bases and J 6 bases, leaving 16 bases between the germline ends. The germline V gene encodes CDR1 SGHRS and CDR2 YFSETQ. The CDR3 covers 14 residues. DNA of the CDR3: TGCGCCAGCAGCCTTGGGGGGCAGGGAGATGGCTACACCTTC. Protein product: CASSLGGQGDGYTF.

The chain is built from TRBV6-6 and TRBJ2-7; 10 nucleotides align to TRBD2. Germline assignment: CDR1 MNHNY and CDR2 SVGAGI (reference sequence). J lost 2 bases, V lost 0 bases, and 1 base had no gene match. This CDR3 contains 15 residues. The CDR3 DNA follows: TGTGCCAGCAGTTACTCCGGGACTAGCGCCTACGAGCAGTACTTC. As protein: CASSYSGTSAYEQYF.

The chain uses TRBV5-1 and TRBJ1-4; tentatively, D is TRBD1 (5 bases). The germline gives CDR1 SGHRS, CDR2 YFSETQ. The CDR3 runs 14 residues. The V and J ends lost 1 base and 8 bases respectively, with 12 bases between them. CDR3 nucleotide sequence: TGCGCCAGCAGCTTGCGCACCGGGGCAGAAAAACTGTTTTTT. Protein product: CASSLRTGAEKLFF.

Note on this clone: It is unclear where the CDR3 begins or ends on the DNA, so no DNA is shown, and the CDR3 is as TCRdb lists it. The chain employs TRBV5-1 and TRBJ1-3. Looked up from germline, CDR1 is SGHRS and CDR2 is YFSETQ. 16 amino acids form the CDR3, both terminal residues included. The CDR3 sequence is CASTSFGPGSGNTIYF.

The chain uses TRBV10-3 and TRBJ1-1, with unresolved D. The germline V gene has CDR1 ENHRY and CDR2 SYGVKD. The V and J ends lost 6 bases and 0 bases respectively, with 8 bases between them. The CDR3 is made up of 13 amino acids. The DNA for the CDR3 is TGTGCCATCAGACCCCAGTTGAACACTGAAGCTTTCTTT. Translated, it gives CAIRPQLNTEAFF.

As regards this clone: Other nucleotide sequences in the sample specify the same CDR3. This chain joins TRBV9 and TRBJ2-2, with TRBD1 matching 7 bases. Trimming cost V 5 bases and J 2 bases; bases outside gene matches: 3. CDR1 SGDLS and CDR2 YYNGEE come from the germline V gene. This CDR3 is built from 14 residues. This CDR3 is CASSRDRNTGELFF. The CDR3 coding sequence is TGTGCCAGCAGTCGGGACAGAAACACCGGGGAGCTGTTTTTT.

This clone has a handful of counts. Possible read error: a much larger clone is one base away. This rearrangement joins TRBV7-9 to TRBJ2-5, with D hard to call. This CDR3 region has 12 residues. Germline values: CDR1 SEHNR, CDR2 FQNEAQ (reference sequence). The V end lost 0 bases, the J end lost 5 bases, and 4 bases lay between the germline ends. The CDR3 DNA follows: TGTGCCAGCAGCTTAGCGACCGAGACCCAGTACTTC. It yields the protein CASSLATETQYF.

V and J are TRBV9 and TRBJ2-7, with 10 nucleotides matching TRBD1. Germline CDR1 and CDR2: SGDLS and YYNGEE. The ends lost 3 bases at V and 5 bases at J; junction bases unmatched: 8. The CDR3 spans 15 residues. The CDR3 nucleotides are TGTGCCAGCAGCGCAAGGACAGGGGGTCGCGACGAGCAGTACTTC. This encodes CASSARTGGRDEQYF. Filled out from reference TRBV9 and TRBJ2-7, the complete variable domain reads DSGVTQTPKHLITATGQRVTLRCSPRSGDLSVYWYQQSLDQGLQFLIQYYNGEERAKGNILERFSAQQFPDLHSELNLSSLELGDSALYFCASSARTGGRDEQYFGPGTRLTVT.

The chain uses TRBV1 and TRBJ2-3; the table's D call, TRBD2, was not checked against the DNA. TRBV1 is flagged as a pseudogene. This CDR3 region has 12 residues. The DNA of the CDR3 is TGCACCAGCCCTGGTAGCGCAGATACGCAGTATTTT. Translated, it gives CTSPGSADTQYF.

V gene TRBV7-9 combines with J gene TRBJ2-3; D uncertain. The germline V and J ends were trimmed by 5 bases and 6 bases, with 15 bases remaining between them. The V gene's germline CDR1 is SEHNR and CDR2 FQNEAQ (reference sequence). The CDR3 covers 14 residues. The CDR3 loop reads CASSLTPWADTQYF. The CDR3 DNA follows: TGTGCCAGCAGCCTAACGCCATGGGCGGATACGCAGTATTTT.

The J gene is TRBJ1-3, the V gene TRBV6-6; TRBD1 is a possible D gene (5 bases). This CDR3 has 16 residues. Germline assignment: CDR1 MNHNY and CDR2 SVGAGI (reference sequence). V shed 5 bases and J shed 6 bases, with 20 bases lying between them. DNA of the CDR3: TGTGCCAGCAGTCTCAACCCGACAGTTGGGGAAAACACCATATATTTT. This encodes CASSLNPTVGENTIYF.

CDR3 in DNA: TGTGCCAGCTCACCCTGGACAGGGGCGATTAATAACTATGGCTACACCTTC. Translated, it gives CASSPWTGAINNYGYTF. The genes are TRBV18 and TRBJ1-2; 9 positions match TRBD1. The CDR3 contains 17 residues. CDR1 is KGHSH, CDR2 LQKENI, per germline. J gave up 1 base and V 3 bases, and 9 bases lay outside the gene matches. Full variable domain (rest looked up from reference TRBV18 and TRBJ1-2): NAGVMQNPRHLVRRRGQEARLRCSPMKGHSHVYWYRQLPEEGLKFMVYLQKENIIDESGMPKERFSAEFPKEGPSILRIQQVVRGDSAAYFCASSPWTGAINNYGYTFGSGTRLTVV.

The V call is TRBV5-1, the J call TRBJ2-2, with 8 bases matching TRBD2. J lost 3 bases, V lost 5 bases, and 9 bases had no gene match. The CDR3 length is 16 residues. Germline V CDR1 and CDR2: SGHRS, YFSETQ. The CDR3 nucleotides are TGCGCCAGCAGTCGCGGGAGGCCTACCTACACCGGGGAGCTGTTTTTT. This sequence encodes CASSRGRPTYTGELFF.

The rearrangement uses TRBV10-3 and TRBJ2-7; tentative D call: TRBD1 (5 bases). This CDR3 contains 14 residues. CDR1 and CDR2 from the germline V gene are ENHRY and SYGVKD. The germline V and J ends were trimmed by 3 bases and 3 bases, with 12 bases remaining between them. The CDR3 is CAISEKGSRYEQYF. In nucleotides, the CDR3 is TGTGCCATCAGTGAAAAGGGGTCCCGCTACGAGCAGTACTTC.

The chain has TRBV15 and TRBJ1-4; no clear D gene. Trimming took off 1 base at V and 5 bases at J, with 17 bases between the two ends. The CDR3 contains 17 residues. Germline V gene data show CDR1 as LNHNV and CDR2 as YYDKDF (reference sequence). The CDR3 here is CATSRANINGPNEKLFF. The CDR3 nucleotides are TGTGCCACCAGCAGAGCTAATATCAACGGCCCGAATGAAAAACTGTTTTTT.

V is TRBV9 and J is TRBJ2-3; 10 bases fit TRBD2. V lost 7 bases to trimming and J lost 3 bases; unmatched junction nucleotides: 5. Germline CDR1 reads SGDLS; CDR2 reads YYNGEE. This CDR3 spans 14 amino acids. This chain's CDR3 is CASRAGGPTDTQYF. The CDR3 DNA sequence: TGTGCCAGCCGAGCGGGAGGGCCGACAGATACGCAGTATTTT.

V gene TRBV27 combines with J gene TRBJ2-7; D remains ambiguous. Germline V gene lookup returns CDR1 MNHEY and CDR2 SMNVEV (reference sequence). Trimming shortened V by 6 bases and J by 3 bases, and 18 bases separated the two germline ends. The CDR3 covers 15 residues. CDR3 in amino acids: CASSRRARSSYEQYF. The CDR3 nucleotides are TGTGCCAGCAGCCGAAGGGCGCGTAGTAGCTACGAGCAGTACTTC.

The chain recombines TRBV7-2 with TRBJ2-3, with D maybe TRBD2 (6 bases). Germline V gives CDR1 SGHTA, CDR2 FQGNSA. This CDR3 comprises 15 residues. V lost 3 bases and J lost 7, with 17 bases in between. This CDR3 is CASSFQEGKGNTQYF. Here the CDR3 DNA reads TGTGCCAGCAGCTTTCAGGAGGGTAAAGGGAATACGCAGTATTTT.